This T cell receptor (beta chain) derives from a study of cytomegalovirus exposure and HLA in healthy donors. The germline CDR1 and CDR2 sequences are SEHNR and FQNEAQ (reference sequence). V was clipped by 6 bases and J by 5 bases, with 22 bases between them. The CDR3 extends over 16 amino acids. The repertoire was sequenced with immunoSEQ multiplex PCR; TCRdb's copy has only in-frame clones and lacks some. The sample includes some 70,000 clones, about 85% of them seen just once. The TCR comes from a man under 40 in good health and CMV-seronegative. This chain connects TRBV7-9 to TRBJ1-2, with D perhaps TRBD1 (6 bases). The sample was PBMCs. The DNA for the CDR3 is TGTGCCAGCAGTTCATGGAATAAGGGACACCGTTATGGCTACACCTTC. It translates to CASSSWNKGHRYGYTF.